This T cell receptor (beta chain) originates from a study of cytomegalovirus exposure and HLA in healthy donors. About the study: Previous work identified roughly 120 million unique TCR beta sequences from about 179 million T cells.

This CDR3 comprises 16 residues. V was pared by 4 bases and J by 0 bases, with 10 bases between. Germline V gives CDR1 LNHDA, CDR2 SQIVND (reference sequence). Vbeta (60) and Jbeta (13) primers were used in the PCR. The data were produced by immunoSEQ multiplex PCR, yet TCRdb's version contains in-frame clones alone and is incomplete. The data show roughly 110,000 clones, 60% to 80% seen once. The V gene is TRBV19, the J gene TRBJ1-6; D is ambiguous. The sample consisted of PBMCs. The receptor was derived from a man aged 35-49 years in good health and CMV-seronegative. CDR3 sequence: CASSTGLSSYNSPLHF. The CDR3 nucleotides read TGTGCCAGTAGTACCGGACTAAGCTCCTATAATTCACCCCTCCACTTT.